Following are 4 T cell receptor beta chains from one sample sequenced in a study of T cell repertoires in cytomegalovirus infection. TCRdb re-called the reads with MiXCR, one entry per CDR3 protein. The table records around 530,000 distinct CDR3 sequences, 15% to 20% of them present only once. Material: CD8+ T cells from PBMCs. The receptor set was obtained from a human donor in good health (CMV status not recorded). Some clones in this sample may be carry-over from other donors' samples.

This clonotype was counted between two and nine times. V and J are TRBV27 and TRBJ2-5; 8 bases agree with TRBD2. V was pared by 7 bases and J by 4 bases, with 11 bases of the junction left unmatched. CDR3 length: 15 residues. CDR1 and CDR2 from the germline V gene are MNHEY and SMNVEV (reference sequence). CDR3 nucleotides: TGTGCCAGCAACCACCCGGGCGGGGGGCGAGAGACCCAGTACTTC. Amino acids: CASNHPGGGRETQYF.

This clonotype was seen repeatedly, ten times or more. V gene TRBV7-3 combines with J gene TRBJ1-1; 7 bases map to TRBD1. Germline assignment: CDR1 SGHTA and CDR2 FQGTGA. There are 13 residues in the CDR3. Unmatched junction bases numbered 6, after V lost 8 bases and J lost 3 bases. The CDR3 loop is CASGRDSYTEAFF. CDR3 nucleotide sequence: TGTGCCAGCGGCCGGGACAGTTACACTGAAGCTTTCTTT.

This clonotype showed up just a few times. V gene TRBV7-9 combines with J gene TRBJ2-1; D is uncertain. The CDR3 runs 16 residues. V lost 5 bases, J lost 0 bases, and 14 bases lay in between. CDR1 SEHNR and CDR2 FQNEAQ come from the germline V gene (reference sequence). CDR3 amino acids: CASSPRSESSYNEQFF. CDR3 nucleotides: TGTGCCAGCAGCCCCCGTTCCGAGAGCTCCTACAATGAGCAGTTCTTC.

On this clonotype itself: At one of its ends the junction is not consistent with the germline gene, which may arise from a read error. The V and J genes are TRBV28 and TRBJ2-3; 7 bases fit TRBD1. In germline, CDR1 is MDHEN, CDR2 SYDVKM. The CDR3 contains 13 residues. CDR3 residues: CASSTTGTVTQYF. The CDR3 bases are TGTGCCAGCAGTACCACAGGGACAGTTACGCAGTATTTT. Using reference TRBV28 and TRBJ2-3 for the parts outside the CDR3, the full variable domain is DVKVTQSSRYLVKRTGEKVFLECVQDMDHENMFWYRQDPGLGLRLIYFSYDVKMKEKGDIPEGYSVSREKKERFSLILESASTNQTSMYLCASSTTGTVTQYFGPGTRLTVL.